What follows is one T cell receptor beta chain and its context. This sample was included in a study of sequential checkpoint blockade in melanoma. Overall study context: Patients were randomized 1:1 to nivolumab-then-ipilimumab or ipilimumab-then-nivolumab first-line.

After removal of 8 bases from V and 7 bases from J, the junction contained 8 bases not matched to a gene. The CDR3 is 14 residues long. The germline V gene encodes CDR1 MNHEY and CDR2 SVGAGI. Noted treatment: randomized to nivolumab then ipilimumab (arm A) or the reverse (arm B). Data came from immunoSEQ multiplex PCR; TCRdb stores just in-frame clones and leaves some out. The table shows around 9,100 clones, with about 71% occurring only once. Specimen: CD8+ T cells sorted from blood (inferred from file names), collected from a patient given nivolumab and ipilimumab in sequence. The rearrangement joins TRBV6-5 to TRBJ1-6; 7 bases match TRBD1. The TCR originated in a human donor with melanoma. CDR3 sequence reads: CASLSGQENSPLHF. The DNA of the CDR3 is TGTGCCAGCCTGAGCGGACAGGAGAATTCACCCCTCCACTTT.